This TCR beta chain comes out of a study of blood T cells in healthy people across ages. This clonotype was observed a single time. The germline V gene encodes CDR1 LGHDT and CDR2 YNNKEL (reference sequence). Trimming removed 4 bases from V and 3 bases from J, with 15 bases in between. This CDR3 is 15 amino acids long. With a J-beta primer mix and a sample-barcoded 5' primer, a second PCR ran 7 to 11 cycles. TCRdb reprocessed the 5' RACE reads via MiXCR and lists one record per CDR3 protein. The top ten clones hold 7.9% of a sample with around 1,500,000 distinct CDR3 sequences, roughly 40% of them seen once.

The sample taken for sequencing was blood. V gene TRBV3-1 combines with J gene TRBJ1-1; no clear D gene. This TCR derives from a woman aged 18-29 years in good health. As DNA, the CDR3 is TGTGCCAGCAGCCCGTGGGCTGGGCTCTACACTGAAGCTTTCTTT. This translates into CASSPWAGLYTEAFF. Drawing the rest from reference TRBV3-1 and TRBJ1-1, the complete variable domain is DTAVSQTPKYLVTQMGNDKSIKCEQNLGHDTMYWYKQDSKKFLKIMFSYNNKELIINETVPNRFSPKSPDKAHLNLHINSLELGDSAVYFCASSPWAGLYTEAFFGQGTRLTVV.